A selection of T cell receptor beta chains follows, all from one sample in a study of shared clonotypes between healthy human individuals. Generated by immunoSEQ multiplex PCR, the TCRdb table keeps only in-frame clones and is missing some. The sample lists about 1.5 million clones; approximately 98% were seen once. The material sequenced was naive CD4+ T cells sorted from blood. Receptor source: a man aged 25-45 years in good health. Each CDR3 is given with its conserved first and last residue. Fields, in order: J gene, D gene, V gene, clone size, CDR3 DNA, CDR3 protein. The D gene is left open where the match is weak. Clone size is stated in some rows and not others, as once, few, many or a class when expanded.

>TRBJ2-1|TRBD2|TRBV28|.
TGTGCCAGCTTAGCGGGAGGATCCTACAATGAGCAGTTCTTC
CASLAGGSYNEQFF
>TRBJ2-7|TRBD2|TRBV7-6|.
TGTGCCAGCAGCTTAGGCGGGAGCGACTACGAGCAGTACTTC
CASSLGGSDYEQYF
>TRBJ1-5|.|TRBV4-1|.
TGCGCCAGCAGCCAAGATCCCCCGGCTTCGACTCCTAGCAATCAGCCCCAGCATTTT
CASSQDPPASTPSNQPQHF
>TRBJ1-5|.|TRBV19|.
TGTGCCAGTAGTATGGGGATGCACTACAATCAGCCCCAGCATTTT
CASSMGMHYNQPQHF
>TRBJ2-7|TRBD2|TRBV19|once
TGTGCCAGTAGTATCGGACTAGCGGGGCCGTCTGAGCAGTACTTC
CASSIGLAGPSEQYF
>TRBJ2-7|TRBD2|TRBV5-1|.
TGCGCCAGCAGCTTGGCCTCGGGGGGTAGCTCCTACGAGCAGTACTTC
CASSLASGGSSYEQYF
>TRBJ1-5|.|TRBV18|once
TGTGCCAGCTCACCACTTGAGGGGAGGTATCAGCCCCAGCATTTT
CASSPLEGRYQPQHF
>TRBJ2-7|.|TRBV18|.
TGTGCCAGCTCACCCCGCCTGGGAAGCTCCTACGAGCAGTACTTC
CASSPRLGSSYEQYF
>TRBJ1-2|.|TRBV7-9|.
TGTGCCAGCAGCTTATCAACAGCTAACTATGGCTACACCTTC
CASSLSTANYGYTF
>TRBJ2-1|TRBD2|TRBV27|.
TGTGCCAGCAGTTTTCGCCTAGCGGGAGGCGCCTACAATGAGCAGTTCTTC
CASSFRLAGGAYNEQFF
>TRBJ2-1|.|TRBV13|.
TGTGCCAGCAGCTTATTAGACTACAATGAGCAGTTCTTC
CASSLLDYNEQFF
>TRBJ1-1|TRBD1|TRBV7-2|.
TGTGCCAGCAGCTTAGCGAGGACAGGGGTCACTGAAGCTTTCTTT
CASSLARTGVTEAFF
>TRBJ1-1|.|TRBV5-6|.
TGTGCCAGCAGGTGGAGGGTGAGTGAAGCTTTCTTT
CASRWRVSEAFF
>TRBJ2-5|.|TRBV4-3|.
TGCGCCAGCAGCCAAGACCGGTTGGGGGCCCACGAGACCCAGTACTTC
CASSQDRLGAHETQYF
>TRBJ2-7|TRBD2|TRBV5-1|.
TGCGCCAGCAGCTTGGAGACTGGACTAGCGCCGGCCTACGAGCAGTACTTC
CASSLETGLAPAYEQYF
>TRBJ1-5|.|TRBV10-3|.
TGTGCCATCAGTCCCACGGCGGACCAGCCCCAGCATTTT
CAISPTADQPQHF
>TRBJ1-1|.|TRBV11-3|.
TGTGCCAGCAGCTTATCGAACACTGAAGCTTTCTTT
CASSLSNTEAFF
>TRBJ2-1|.|TRBV19|.
TGTGCCAGTAGTATAGGTAGCAATGAGCAGTTCTTC
CASSIGSNEQFF
>TRBJ2-7|TRBD2|TRBV28|.
TGTGCCAGCAGTTTACCTAACGCGGGAGTGGATTACGAGCAGTACTTC
CASSLPNAGVDYEQYF
>TRBJ1-2|TRBD1|TRBV15|.
TGTGCCACCAGGGCGGACAGGACTAACTATGGCTACACCTTC
CATRADRTNYGYTF
>TRBJ1-3|.|TRBV5-1|.
TGCGCCAGCAGCCTTACAAGGTCCTCTGGAAACACCATATATTTT
CASSLTRSSGNTIYF
>TRBJ1-1|.|TRBV7-9|.
TGTGCCAGCAGCCCGTCGGGGTACACTGAAGCTTTCTTT
CASSPSGYTEAFF
>TRBJ2-3|.|TRBV7-3|.
TGTGCCAGCAGCTCCGCCTCCACAGATACGCAGTATTTT
CASSSASTDTQYF
>TRBJ2-1|TRBD2|TRBV7-6|.
TGTGCCAGCAGCCTTAGCGGGGCAAGCTCCTACAATGAGCAGTTCTTC
CASSLSGASSYNEQFF
>TRBJ2-7|.|TRBV9|.
TGTGCCAGCAGCCCTCTGGGAGGTTCCTACGAGCAGTACTTC
CASSPLGGSYEQYF
>TRBJ1-1|.|TRBV19|.
TGTGCCAGTACCTCTCCCGGGCGGGGGCTGAACACTGAAGCTTTCTTT
CASTSPGRGLNTEAFF
>TRBJ2-5|.|TRBV9|.
TGTGCCAGCAGCGTAGGGGGACCTGGGGAGACCCAGTACTTC
CASSVGGPGETQYF
>TRBJ2-5|.|TRBV7-2|.
TGTGCCAGCAGCTTAGGGATCAGCGGGCACCAAGAGACCCAGTACTTC
CASSLGISGHQETQYF
>TRBJ2-3|.|TRBV9|once
TGTGCCAGCAGCGTAGTGGATGACGGCACAGATACGCAGTATTTT
CASSVVDDGTDTQYF
>TRBJ2-1|.|TRBV10-3|once
TGTGCCATCAGTGAGTCGGACTTCTACTCCTACAATGAGCAGTTCTTC
CAISESDFYSYNEQFF
>TRBJ2-2|.|TRBV12-5|.
TGTGCTAGTGCCCTAGACTCCGAGACCGGGGAGCTGTTTTTT
CASALDSETGELFF
>TRBJ1-5|.|TRBV10-3|.
TGTGCCATCAGTGATAGTGGTGGGAATCAGCCCCAGCATTTT
CAISDSGGNQPQHF
>TRBJ2-2|.|TRBV7-8|.
TGTGCCAGCAGCCCCCGGGCCCAACGCGGGGAGCTGTTTTTT
CASSPRAQRGELFF